The clone carrying this T cell receptor beta chain was found once. Its antigen is still unknown. This sample stems from a study of shared clonotypes between healthy human individuals. Study findings and constraints: Relative to memory subsets, naive subsets generally showed larger estimated richness. The generation probabilities recorded for non-shared clonotypes fell below those of clonotypes shared by all four donors.

The CDR3 has 13 residues. Germline V lookup: CDR1 MDHEN, CDR2 SYDVKM. Trimming removed 5 bases from V and 7 bases from J; junction bases left unmatched: 4. CD45RO-negative cells were positively selected for CCR7, leaving out terminally differentiated effector memory CD45RA+ cells. The method was immunoSEQ multiplex PCR; TCRdb's version includes in-frame clones alone and lacks a portion of them. Of more than 2 million clones in the sample, approximately 94% were seen once. The sample taken for sequencing was naive CD8+ T cells sorted from blood. This rearrangement joins TRBV28 to TRBJ1-4; the match to TRBD1 covers 7 bases. This receptor was identified in a man aged 18 to 35 in good health. CDR3 coding DNA: TGTGCCAGCAGTACACACAGGGGTGAAAAACTGTTTTTT. Amino acids: CASSTHRGEKLFF.